The T cell receptor (beta chain) under discussion was sequenced for a study of cytomegalovirus exposure and HLA in healthy donors. Trimming cost V 4 bases and J 3 bases, with 13 bases left between them. The CDR3 covers 14 residues. The germline CDR1 and CDR2 sequences are SGHDN and FVKESK. Amplification used 60 Vbeta primers and 13 Jbeta primers. The table came from immunoSEQ multiplex PCR; TCRdb's copy has only in-frame clones and leaves some out. Among roughly 82,000 clones listed, 70% to 75% were seen once. The sequence derives from a woman between 45 and 60 years old in good health and CMV-seropositive. The V call is TRBV14, the J call TRBJ2-7; maybe TRBD2 (6 bases). Material: PBMCs. CDR3 amino acids: CASSPRLVLYEQYF. CDR3 sequence (DNA): TGTGCCAGCAGCCCAAGACTAGTGCTCTACGAGCAGTACTTC.